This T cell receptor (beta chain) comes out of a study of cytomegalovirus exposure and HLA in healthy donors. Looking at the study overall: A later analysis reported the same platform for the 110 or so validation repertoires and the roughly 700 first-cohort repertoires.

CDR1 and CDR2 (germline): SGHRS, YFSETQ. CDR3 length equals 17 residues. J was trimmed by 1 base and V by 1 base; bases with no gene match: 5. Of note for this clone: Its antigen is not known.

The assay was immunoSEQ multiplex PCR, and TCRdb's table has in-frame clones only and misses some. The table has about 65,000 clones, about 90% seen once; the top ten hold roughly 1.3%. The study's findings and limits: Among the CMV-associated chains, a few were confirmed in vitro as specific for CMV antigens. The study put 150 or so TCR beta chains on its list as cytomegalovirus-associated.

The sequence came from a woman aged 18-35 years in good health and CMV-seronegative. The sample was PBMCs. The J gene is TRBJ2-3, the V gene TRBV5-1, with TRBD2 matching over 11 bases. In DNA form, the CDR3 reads TGCGCCAGCAGCTTGTTCACGACTAGCGGGGGCACAGATACGCAGTATTTT. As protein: CASSLFTTSGGTDTQYF.